This TCR beta chain stems from a study of shared clonotypes between healthy human individuals. In germline, CDR1 is SGHTA, CDR2 FQGTGA. The CDR3 has 18 amino acids. The ends lost 1 base at V and 3 bases at J; junction bases unmatched: 14. Here immunoSEQ multiplex PCR was the method, and the copy in TCRdb shows in-frame clones only, minus some. Of 2 million to 2.5 million clones in the sample, over 85% were seen once. The chain joins TRBV7-3 to TRBJ2-7; 8 bases are a match to TRBD1. This TCR came from a man younger than 35 in good health. Some clones in this sample may be carry-over from other donors' samples. Sequenced material: naive CD4+ T cells from PBMCs. The subset denotes: CD45RA+ positively selected. The CDR3 sequence is CASSLIGATGEKLYEQYF. The DNA of the CDR3 is TGTGCCAGCAGCTTAATTGGTGCGACAGGGGAGAAACTCTACGAGCAGTACTTC. Full variable domain (missing parts from reference TRBV7-3 and TRBJ2-7): GAGVSQTPSNKVTEKGKYVELRCDPISGHTALYWYRQSLGQGPEFLIYFQGTGAADDSGLPNDRFFAVRPEGSVSTLKIQRTERGDSAVYLCASSLIGATGEKLYEQYFGPGTRLTVT.